This TCR beta chain is drawn from a study of early T cells in non-severe SARS-CoV-2 infection. Each cDNA molecule carried a unique molecular identifier. From the 5' RACE reads, TCRdb called clonotypes with MiXCR, one entry per CDR3 protein. The sample holds over 55,000 distinct CDR3 sequences, about 9.9% seen once. This CDR3 spans 14 amino acids. Trimming removed 1 base from V and 1 base from J, with 7 bases in between. Germline CDR1 SGHTA, CDR2 FQGNSA. As to this clonotype: No antigen is known for it.

Study observations and caveats: Clonotype matching in VDJdb favored anti-spike CD8 responses and did not capture private and CD4 specificities.

Sequences were obtained from whole blood. The chain couples TRBV7-2 to TRBJ2-5; D ambiguous. The TCR was taken from an adult who was a healthcare worker with PCR-confirmed SARS-CoV-2 infection or an uninfected control (not recorded which). The CDR3 sequence is CASSLDPSQETQYF. DNA for the CDR3: TGTGCCAGCAGCTTAGATCCCAGCCAAGAGACCCAGTACTTC.